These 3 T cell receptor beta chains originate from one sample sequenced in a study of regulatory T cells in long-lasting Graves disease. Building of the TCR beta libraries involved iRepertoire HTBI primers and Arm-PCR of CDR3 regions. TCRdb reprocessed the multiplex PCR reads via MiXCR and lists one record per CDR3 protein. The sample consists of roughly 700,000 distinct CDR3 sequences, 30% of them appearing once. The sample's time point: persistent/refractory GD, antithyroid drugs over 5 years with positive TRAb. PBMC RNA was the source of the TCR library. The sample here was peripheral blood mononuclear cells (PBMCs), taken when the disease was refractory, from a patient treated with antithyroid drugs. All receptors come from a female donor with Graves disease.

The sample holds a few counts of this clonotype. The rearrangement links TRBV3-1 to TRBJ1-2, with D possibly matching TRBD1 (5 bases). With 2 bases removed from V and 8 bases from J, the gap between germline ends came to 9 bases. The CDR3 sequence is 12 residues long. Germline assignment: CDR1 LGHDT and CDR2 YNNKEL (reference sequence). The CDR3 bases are TGTGCCAGCAGCCAATACGAGGGGGGCTACACCTTC. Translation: CASSQYEGGYTF.

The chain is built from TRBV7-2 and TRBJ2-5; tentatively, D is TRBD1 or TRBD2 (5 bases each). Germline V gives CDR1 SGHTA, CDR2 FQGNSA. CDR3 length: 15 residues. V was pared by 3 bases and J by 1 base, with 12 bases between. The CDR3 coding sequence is TGTGCCAGCAGCTTCGCCGGGGCTAGCCAAGAGACCCAGTACTTC. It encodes CASSFAGASQETQYF.

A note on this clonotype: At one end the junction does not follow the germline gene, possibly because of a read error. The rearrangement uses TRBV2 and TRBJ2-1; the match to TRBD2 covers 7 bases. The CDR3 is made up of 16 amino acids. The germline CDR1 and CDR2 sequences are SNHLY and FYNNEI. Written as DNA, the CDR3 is TGTGCCAGCAGTGAAAAGCTAGCGGCCTCCTGCAATGAGCAGTTCTTC. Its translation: CASSEKLAASCNEQFF.